The clone carrying this TCR beta chain is judged medium-sized. Antigen specificity is unknown. The data were obtained in a study of CD4+ T cells in melanoma. CDR1 is SNHLY, CDR2 FYNNEI, per germline. The CDR3 is 13 amino acids. The ends were cut back, 4 bases at V and 6 bases at J, with 13 bases in the middle. The repertoire was sequenced with immunoSEQ multiplex PCR; TCRdb's copy has only in-frame clones and lacks some. The sample lists about 11,000 clones, 67% occurring once. Findings and caveats of the study: In melanoma, neoantigen-specific CD4+ T cells reportedly differed in differentiation state. A reported correlation linked neoantigen-specific CD4+ T cells to CD8+, macrophage and B cell function.

This sequence was found in a human donor with melanoma. V and J are TRBV2 and TRBJ2-7; tentatively, D is TRBD2 (6 bases). The source material was cells from a culture (not recorded whether cultured in vitro). CDR3 amino acids: CASSARLGSEQYF. CDR3 sequence (DNA): TGTGCCAGCAGTGCAAGACTAGGTTCCGAGCAGTACTTC.